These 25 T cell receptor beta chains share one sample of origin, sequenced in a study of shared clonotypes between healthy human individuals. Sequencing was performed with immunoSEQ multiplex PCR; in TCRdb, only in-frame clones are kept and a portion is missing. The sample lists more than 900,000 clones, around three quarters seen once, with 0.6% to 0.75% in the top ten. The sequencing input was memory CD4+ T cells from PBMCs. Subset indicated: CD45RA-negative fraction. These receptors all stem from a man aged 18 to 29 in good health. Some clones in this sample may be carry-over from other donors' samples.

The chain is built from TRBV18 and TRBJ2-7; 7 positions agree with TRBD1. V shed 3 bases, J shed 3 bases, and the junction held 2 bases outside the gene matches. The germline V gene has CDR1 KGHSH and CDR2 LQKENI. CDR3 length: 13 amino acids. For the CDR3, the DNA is TGTGCCAGCTCACCCGGGACAGTCTACGAGCAGTACTTC. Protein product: CASSPGTVYEQYF.

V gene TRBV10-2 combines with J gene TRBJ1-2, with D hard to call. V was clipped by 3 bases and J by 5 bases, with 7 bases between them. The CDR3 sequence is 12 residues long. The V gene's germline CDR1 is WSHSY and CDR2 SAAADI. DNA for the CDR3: TGCGCCAGCAGTGACAACAGATATGGCTACACCTTC. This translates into CASSDNRYGYTF.

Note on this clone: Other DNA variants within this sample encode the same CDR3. CDR3 sequence reads: CASSEGSSIYEQYF. The CDR3 region has the DNA TGTGCCAGCAGTGAAGGAAGCTCCATCTACGAGCAGTACTTC. The J gene is TRBJ2-7, the V gene TRBV6-1, with no clear D. In germline, CDR1 is MNHNS, CDR2 SASEGT. The CDR3 totals 14 residues. V was trimmed by 1 base and J by 3 bases, leaving 10 bases between them.

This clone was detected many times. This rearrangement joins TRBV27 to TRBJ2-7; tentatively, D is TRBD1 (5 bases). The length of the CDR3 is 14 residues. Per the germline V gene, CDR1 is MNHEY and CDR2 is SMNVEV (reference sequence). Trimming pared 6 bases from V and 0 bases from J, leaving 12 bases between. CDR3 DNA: TGTGCCAGCAGACCAAGACAGAGCTCCTACGAGCAGTACTTC. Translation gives CASRPRQSSYEQYF.

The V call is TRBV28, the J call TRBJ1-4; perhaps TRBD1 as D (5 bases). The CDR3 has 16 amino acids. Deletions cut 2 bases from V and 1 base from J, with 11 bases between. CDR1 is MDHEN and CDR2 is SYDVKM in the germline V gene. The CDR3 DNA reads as TGTGCCAGCAGTTTACAGGGCGCTCTAACTAATGAAAAACTGTTTTTT. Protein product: CASSLQGALTNEKLFF. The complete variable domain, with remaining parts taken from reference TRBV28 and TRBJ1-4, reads DVKVTQSSRYLVKRTGEKVFLECVQDMDHENMFWYRQDPGLGLRLIYFSYDVKMKEKGDIPEGYSVSREKKERFSLILESASTNQTSMYLCASSLQGALTNEKLFFGSGTQLSVL.

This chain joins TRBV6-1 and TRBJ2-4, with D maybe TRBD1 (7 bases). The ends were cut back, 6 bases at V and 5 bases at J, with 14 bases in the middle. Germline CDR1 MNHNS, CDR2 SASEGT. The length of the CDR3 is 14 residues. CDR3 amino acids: CASSLGGTENIQYF. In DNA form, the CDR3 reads TGTGCCAGCAGCCTCGGCGGGACAGAAAACATTCAGTACTTC.

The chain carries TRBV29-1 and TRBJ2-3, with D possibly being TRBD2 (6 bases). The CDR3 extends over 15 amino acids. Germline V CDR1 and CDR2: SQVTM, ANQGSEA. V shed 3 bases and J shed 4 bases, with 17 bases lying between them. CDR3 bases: TGCAGCGTTGATCCCTGGGTGGGGGGTGCAGATACGCAGTATTTT. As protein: CSVDPWVGGADTQYF.

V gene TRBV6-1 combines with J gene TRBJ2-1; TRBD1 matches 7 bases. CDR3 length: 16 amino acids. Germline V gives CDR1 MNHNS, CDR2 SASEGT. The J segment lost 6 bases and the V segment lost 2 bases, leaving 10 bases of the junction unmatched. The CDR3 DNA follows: TGTGCCAGCAGTGAACCTAGGACAGGCCAAGGCAATGAGCAGTTCTTC. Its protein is CASSEPRTGQGNEQFF.

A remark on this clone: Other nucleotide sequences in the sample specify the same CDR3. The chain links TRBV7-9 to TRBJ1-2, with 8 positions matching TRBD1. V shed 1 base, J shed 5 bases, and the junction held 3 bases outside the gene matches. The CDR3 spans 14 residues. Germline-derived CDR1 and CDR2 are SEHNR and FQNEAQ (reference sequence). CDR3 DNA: TGTGCCAGCAGCTTAGGACAGGGGACATATGGCTACACCTTC. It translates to CASSLGQGTYGYTF.

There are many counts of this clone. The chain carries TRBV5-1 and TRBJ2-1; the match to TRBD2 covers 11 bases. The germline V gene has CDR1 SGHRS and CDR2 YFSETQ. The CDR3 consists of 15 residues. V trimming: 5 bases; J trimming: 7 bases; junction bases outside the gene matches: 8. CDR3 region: CASRRVAGGPNEQFF. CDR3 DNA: TGCGCCAGCAGGCGGGTAGCGGGAGGGCCGAATGAGCAGTTCTTC.

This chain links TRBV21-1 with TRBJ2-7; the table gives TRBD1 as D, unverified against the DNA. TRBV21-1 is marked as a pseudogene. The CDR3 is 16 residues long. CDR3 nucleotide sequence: TGTGCCAGCAGCGAGTTACCAGGGGCTGGGACCTACGAGCAGTACTTC. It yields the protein CASSELPGAGTYEQYF.

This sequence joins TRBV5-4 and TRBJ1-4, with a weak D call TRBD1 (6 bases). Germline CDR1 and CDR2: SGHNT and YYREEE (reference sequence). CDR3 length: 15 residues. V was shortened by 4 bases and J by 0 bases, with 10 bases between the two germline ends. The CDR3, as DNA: TGTGCCAGCAGCCAGGACAGCGCAACTAATGAAAAACTGTTTTTT. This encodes CASSQDSATNEKLFF.

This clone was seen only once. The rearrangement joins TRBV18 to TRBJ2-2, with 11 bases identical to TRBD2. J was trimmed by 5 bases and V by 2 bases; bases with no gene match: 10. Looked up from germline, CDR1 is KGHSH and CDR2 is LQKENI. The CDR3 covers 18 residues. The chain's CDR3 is CASSPTSGSKLLTGELFF. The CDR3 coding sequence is TGTGCCAGCTCACCAACTAGCGGGAGTAAATTGCTTACCGGGGAGCTGTTTTTT.

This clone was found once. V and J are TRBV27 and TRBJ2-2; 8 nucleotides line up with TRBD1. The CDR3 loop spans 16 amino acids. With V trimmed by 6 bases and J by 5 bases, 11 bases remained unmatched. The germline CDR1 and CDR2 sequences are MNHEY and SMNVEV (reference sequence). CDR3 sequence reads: CASSRLLTGVTGELFF. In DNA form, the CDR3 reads TGTGCCAGCAGCCGCCTCCTGACAGGGGTTACCGGGGAGCTGTTTTTT.

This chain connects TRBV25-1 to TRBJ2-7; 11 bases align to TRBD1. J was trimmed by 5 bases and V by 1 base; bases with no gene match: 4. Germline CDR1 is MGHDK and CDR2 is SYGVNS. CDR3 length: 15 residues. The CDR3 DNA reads TGTGCCAGCAGTGAATCAGGGACAGGGGGGCACGAGCAGTACTTC. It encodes CASSESGTGGHEQYF.

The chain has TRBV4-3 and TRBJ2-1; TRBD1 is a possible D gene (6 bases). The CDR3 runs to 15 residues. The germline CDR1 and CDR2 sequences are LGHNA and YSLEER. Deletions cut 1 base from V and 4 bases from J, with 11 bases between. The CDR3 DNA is TGCGCCAGCAGCCAAGCACCGACAGGATACAATGAGCAGTTCTTC. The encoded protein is CASSQAPTGYNEQFF.

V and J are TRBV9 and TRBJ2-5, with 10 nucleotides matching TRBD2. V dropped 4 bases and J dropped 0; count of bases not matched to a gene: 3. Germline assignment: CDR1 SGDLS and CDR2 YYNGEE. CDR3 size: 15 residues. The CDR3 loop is CASSPSGRNQETQYF. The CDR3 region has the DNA TGTGCCAGCAGCCCTAGCGGGAGAAACCAAGAGACCCAGTACTTC.

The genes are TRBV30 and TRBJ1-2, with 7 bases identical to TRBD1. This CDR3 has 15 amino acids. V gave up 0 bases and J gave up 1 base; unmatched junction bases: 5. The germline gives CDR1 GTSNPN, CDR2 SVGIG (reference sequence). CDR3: CAWSVKGAGNYGYTF. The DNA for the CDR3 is TGTGCCTGGAGTGTGAAGGGGGCGGGTAACTATGGCTACACCTTC.

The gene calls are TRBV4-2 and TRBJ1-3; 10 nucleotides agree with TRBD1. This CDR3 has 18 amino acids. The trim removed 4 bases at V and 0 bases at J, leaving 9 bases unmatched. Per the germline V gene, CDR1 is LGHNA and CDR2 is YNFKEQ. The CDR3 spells CASSLGQGTRTSGNTIYF. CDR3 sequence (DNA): TGTGCCAGCAGCCTGGGACAGGGGACGCGGACCTCTGGAAACACCATATATTTT.

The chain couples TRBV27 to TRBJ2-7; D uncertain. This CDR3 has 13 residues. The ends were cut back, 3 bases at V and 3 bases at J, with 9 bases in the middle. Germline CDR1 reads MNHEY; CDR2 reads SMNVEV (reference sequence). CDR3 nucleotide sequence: TGTGCCAGCAGTTTTAAGGCTTTCTACGAGCAGTACTTC. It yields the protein CASSFKAFYEQYF.

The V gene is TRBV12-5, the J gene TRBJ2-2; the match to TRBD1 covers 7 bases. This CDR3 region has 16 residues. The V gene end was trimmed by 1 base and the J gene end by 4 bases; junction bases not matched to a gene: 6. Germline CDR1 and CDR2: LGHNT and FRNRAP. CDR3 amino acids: CASGLGQGWGTGELFF. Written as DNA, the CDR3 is TGTGCTAGTGGTTTGGGACAGGGCTGGGGCACCGGGGAGCTGTTTTTT.

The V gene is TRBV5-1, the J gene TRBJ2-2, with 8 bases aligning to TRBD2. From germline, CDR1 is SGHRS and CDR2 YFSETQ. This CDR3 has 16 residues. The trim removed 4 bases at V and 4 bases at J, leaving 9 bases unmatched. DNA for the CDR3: TGCGCCAGCAGCCTATGGGCGGGAGGCGTCACCGGGGAGCTGTTTTTT. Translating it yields CASSLWAGGVTGELFF.

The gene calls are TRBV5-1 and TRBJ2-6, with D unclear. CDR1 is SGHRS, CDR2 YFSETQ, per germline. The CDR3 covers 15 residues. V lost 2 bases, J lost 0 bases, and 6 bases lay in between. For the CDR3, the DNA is TGCGCCAGCAGCTTTTCCTTCTCTGGGGCCAACGTCCTGACTTTC. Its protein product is CASSFSFSGANVLTF. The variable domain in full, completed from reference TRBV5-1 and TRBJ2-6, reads KAGVTQTPRYLIKTRGQQVTLSCSPISGHRSVSWYQQTPGQGLQFLFEYFSETQRNKGNFPGRFSGRQFSNSRSEMNVSTLELGDSALYLCASSFSFSGANVLTFGAGSRLTVL.

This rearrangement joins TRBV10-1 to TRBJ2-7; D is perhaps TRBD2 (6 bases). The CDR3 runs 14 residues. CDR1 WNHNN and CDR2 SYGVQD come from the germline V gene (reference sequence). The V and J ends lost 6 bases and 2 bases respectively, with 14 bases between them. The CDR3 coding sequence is TGCGCCAGCAGCGGAGGGCCAGTACCCTACGAGCAGTACTTC. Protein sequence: CASSGGPVPYEQYF.

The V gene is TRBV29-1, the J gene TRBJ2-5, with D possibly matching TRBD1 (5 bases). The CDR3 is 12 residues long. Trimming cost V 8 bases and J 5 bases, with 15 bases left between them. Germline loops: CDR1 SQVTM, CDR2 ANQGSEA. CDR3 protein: CSTGIDSETQYF. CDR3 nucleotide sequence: TGCAGCACAGGAATAGACTCGGAGACCCAGTACTTC.